This T cell receptor (beta chain) derives from a study of blood T cell repertoires in COVID-19. Study summary: The samples span acute and convalescent COVID-19 from the United States, Italy and Spain. The analysed material was cDNA or gDNA that came from T cells, B-cell-depleted T cells, or PBMCs.

As processed by the authors: Reference gene primer amplification gave nucleated cell count estimates. Profiling relied on immunoSEQ multiplex PCR, and the TCRdb table lists in-frame clones only, not all of them. D and trimming come from the DNA, and the V and J calls and clone size come from that table. Among 60,000 to 70,000 clones listed, roughly 80% were seen once. J lost 7 bases, V lost 4 bases, and 8 bases had no gene match. From germline, CDR1 is SGHKS and CDR2 YYEKEE (reference sequence). The CDR3 sequence is 15 residues long. Sequences were obtained from peripheral blood. J is TRBJ2-3 and V is TRBV5-5, with 11 bases identical to TRBD1. The receptor was isolated from a human donor in a cohort sampled during active COVID-19. CDR3 sequence reads: CASSQDRGHGNTQYF. The CDR3 DNA follows: TGTGCCAGCAGCCAGGACAGGGGGCACGGGAATACGCAGTATTTT. Based on the CDR3 plus reference TRBV5-5 and TRBJ2-3, the full variable domain is DAGVTQSPTHLIKTRGQQVTLRCSPISGHKSVSWYQQVLGQGPQFIFQYYEKEERGRGNFPDRFSARQFPNYSSELNVNALLLGDSALYLCASSQDRGHGNTQYFGPGTRLTVL.